One and the same sample provided the 14 T cell receptor beta chains below, sequenced in a study of cytomegalovirus exposure and HLA in healthy donors. Sequencing was performed with immunoSEQ multiplex PCR; in TCRdb, only in-frame clones are kept and a portion is missing. The table shows 250,000 to 400,000 clones, with around 90% occurring only once. The specimen was PBMCs. The receptors derive from a man younger than 40 in good health and CMV-seronegative.

V is TRBV25-1 and J is TRBJ1-1; possible D gene TRBD1, 5 bases. The germline CDR1 and CDR2 sequences are MGHDK and SYGVNS. V gave up 5 bases and J gave up 0 bases, with 7 bases separating them. This CDR3 contains 13 residues. The DNA of the CDR3 is TGTGCCAGCAGTTCAGGGCTGAACACTGAAGCTTTCTTT. Residues: CASSSGLNTEAFF.

V and J are TRBV2 and TRBJ2-5; a possible D gene is TRBD1 (6 bases). From germline, CDR1 is SNHLY and CDR2 FYNNEI. The CDR3 has 14 residues. V lost 7 bases and J 4 bases, leaving 16 bases between the germline ends. For the CDR3, the DNA is TGTGCCAGCAACAGGGTCCTCGAGTCAGAGACCCAGTACTTC. This sequence encodes CASNRVLESETQYF.

The CDR3 DNA follows: TGCGCCAGCAGCCTAACCGGGACAGGAGTCTACGAGCAGTACTTC. Its protein product is CASSLTGTGVYEQYF. The chain joins TRBV4-1 to TRBJ2-7, with 8 bases lining up with TRBD1. V was pared by 4 bases and J by 3 bases, with 8 bases of the junction left unmatched. Germline assignment: CDR1 MGHRA and CDR2 YSYEKL. The CDR3 length is 15 residues.

The V call is TRBV7-9, the J call TRBJ2-7; D is possibly TRBD1 (5 bases). Looked up from germline, CDR1 is SEHNR and CDR2 is FQNEAQ (reference sequence). CDR3 length: 14 residues. The V and J ends lost 1 base and 3 bases respectively, with 10 bases between them. DNA for the CDR3: TGTGCCAGCAGCTTAGTGAGGCAGGGCTACGAGCAGTACTTC. It specifies CASSLVRQGYEQYF.

The genes are TRBV7-9 and TRBJ1-1; a weak D match, TRBD1 (6 bases). The CDR3 spans 15 residues. Germline V lookup: CDR1 SEHNR, CDR2 FQNEAQ (reference sequence). V lost 5 bases and J lost 4, with 17 bases in between. CDR3 in amino acids: CASSPERGGVTEAFF. CDR3 DNA: TGTGCCAGCAGCCCCGAACGGGGGGGCGTCACTGAAGCTTTCTTT.

The J gene is TRBJ2-1, the V gene TRBV6-5; D uncertain. CDR1 and CDR2 (germline): MNHEY, SVGAGI. V shed 6 bases and J shed 3 bases, with 6 bases lying between them. The CDR3 covers 12 residues. CDR3 loop: CASSPSYNEQFF. As DNA, the CDR3 is TGTGCCAGCAGCCCGAGCTACAATGAGCAGTTCTTC.

The chain recombines TRBV5-1 with TRBJ1-1; D is uncertain. The CDR3 is made up of 15 amino acids. V lost 0 bases, J lost 1 base, and 10 bases lay in between. Germline V gives CDR1 SGHRS, CDR2 YFSETQ. The CDR3 region is CASSLAPRGNTEAFF. Written as DNA, the CDR3 is TGCGCCAGCAGCTTGGCCCCGAGAGGGAACACTGAAGCTTTCTTT.

The chain joins TRBV9 to TRBJ2-2, with D unclear. Per germline, CDR1 SGDLS and CDR2 YYNGEE. Trimming left V 4 bases short and J 1 base short, with 5 bases between. The CDR3 is 13 amino acids. CDR3 residues: CASSLRNTGELFF. The CDR3 nucleotides read TGTGCCAGCAGCCTGAGGAACACCGGGGAGCTGTTTTTT.

The genes are TRBV4-1 and TRBJ2-7; D possibly corresponds to TRBD1 (7 bases). The germline V gene has CDR1 MGHRA and CDR2 YSYEKL. Trimming cost V 0 bases and J 2 bases, with 11 bases left between them. The CDR3 contains 15 residues. CDR3 DNA: TGCGCCAGCAGCCAAGAGCAGGGGGGACCCTACGAGCAGTACTTC. As protein: CASSQEQGGPYEQYF.

The chain carries TRBV10-3 and TRBJ2-3; 10 positions match TRBD2. This CDR3 is 15 amino acids long. Germline V lookup: CDR1 ENHRY, CDR2 SYGVKD. The J segment lost 6 bases and the V segment lost 2 bases, leaving 5 bases of the junction unmatched. Here the CDR3 reads CAISEASGGPDTQYF. The CDR3 DNA reads TGTGCCATCAGTGAGGCTAGCGGGGGCCCGGATACGCAGTATTTT.

The CDR3 region is CASLSPDRPNTEAFF. The CDR3 region has the DNA TGTGCCAGCCTTTCCCCGGACAGGCCAAACACTGAAGCTTTCTTT. The V and J genes are TRBV7-9 and TRBJ1-1; the match to TRBD1 covers 7 bases. Germline CDR1 and CDR2: SEHNR and FQNEAQ (reference sequence). V lost 8 bases to trimming and J lost 2 bases; unmatched junction nucleotides: 11. The CDR3 loop spans 15 amino acids.

The rearrangement links TRBV4-1 to TRBJ2-1; D gene uncertain. V was cut by 4 bases and J by 3 bases, with 10 bases left in between. CDR3 length: 14 amino acids. In germline, CDR1 is MGHRA, CDR2 YSYEKL. The CDR3 nucleotides are TGCGCCAGCAGCCCCCGAGACAACTACAATGAGCAGTTCTTC. This translates into CASSPRDNYNEQFF.

CDR3 nucleotide sequence: TGTGCCAGCAGCGCCAGGACAGGGCCACAAGAGACCCAGTACTTC. Translating it yields CASSARTGPQETQYF. The chain has TRBV11-2 and TRBJ2-5, with 8 bases lining up with TRBD1. Germline assignment: CDR1 SGHAT and CDR2 FQNNGV. V shed 5 bases, J shed 2 bases, and the junction held 7 bases outside the gene matches. The CDR3 contains 15 residues.

This clone was observed a handful of times. The chain recombines TRBV7-9 with TRBJ2-1; D not certain. Germline V lookup: CDR1 SEHNR, CDR2 FQNEAQ (reference sequence). Trimming took off 5 bases at V and 9 bases at J, with 8 bases between the two ends. The CDR3 has 11 residues. CDR3: CASSISSEQFF. For the CDR3, the DNA is TGTGCCAGCAGCATTTCATCTGAGCAGTTCTTC.